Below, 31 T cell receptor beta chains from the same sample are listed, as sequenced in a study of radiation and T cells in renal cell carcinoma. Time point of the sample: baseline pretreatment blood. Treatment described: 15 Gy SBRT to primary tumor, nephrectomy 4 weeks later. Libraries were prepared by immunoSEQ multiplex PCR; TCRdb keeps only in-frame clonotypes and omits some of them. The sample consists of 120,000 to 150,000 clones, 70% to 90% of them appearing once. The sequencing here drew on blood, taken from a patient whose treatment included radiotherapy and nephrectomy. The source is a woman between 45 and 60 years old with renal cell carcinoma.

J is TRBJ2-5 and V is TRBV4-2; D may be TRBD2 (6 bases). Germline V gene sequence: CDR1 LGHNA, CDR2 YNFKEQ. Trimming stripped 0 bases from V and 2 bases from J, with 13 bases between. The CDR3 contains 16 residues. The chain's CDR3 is CASSQEWAGTQETQYF. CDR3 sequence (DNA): TGTGCCAGCAGCCAAGAATGGGCCGGGACTCAAGAGACCCAGTACTTC.

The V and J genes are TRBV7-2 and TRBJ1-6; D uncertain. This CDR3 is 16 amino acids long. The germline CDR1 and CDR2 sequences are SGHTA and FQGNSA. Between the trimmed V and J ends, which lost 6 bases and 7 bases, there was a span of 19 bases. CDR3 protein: CASSPSLEPGNSPLHF. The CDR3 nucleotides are TGTGCCAGCAGTCCTAGCTTAGAACCGGGGAATTCACCCCTCCACTTT.

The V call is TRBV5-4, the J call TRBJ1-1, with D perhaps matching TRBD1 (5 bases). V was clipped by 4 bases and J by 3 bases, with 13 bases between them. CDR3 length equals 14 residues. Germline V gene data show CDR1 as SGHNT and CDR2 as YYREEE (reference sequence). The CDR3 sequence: CASSAQGYYTEAFF. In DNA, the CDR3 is TGTGCCAGCAGCGCTCAGGGATATTACACTGAAGCTTTCTTT. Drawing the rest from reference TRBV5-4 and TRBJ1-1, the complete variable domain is ETGVTQSPTHLIKTRGQQVTLRCSSQSGHNTVSWYQQALGQGPQFIFQYYREEENGRGNFPPRFSGLQFPNYSSELNVNALELDDSALYLCASSAQGYYTEAFFGQGTRLTVV.

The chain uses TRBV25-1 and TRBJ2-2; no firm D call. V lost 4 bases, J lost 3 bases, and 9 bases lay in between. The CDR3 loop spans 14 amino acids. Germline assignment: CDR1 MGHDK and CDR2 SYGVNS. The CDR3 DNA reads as TGTGCCAGCAGTGGGAACTTGTACACCGGGGAGCTGTTTTTT. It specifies CASSGNLYTGELFF.

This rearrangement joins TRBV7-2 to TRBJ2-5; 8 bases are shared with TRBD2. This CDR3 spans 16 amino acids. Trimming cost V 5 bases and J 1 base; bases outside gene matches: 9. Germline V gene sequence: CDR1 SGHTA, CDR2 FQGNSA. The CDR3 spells CASSRNGGAGQETQYF. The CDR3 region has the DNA TGTGCCAGCAGCCGAAACGGGGGGGCGGGCCAAGAGACCCAGTACTTC.

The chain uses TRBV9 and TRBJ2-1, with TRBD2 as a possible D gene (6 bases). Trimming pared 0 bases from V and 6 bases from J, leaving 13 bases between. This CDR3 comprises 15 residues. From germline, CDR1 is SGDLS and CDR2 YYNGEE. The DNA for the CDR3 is TGTGCCAGCAGCGTAGGCCTAAAGGGAGGCAATGAGCAGTTCTTC. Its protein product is CASSVGLKGGNEQFF.

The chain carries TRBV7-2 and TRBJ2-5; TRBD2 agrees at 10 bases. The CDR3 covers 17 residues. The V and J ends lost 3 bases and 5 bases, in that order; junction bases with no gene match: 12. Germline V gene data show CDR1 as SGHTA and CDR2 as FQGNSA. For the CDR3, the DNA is TGTGCCAGCAGCTTTAAGACGACTAGCGGGTCAGGGGAGACCCAGTACTTC. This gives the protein CASSFKTTSGSGETQYF.

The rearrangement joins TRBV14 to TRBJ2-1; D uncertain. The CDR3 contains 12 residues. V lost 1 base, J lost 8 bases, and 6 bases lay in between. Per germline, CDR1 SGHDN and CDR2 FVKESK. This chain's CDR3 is CASSQVRHEQFF. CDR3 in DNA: TGTGCCAGCAGCCAAGTTCGGCATGAGCAGTTCTTC.

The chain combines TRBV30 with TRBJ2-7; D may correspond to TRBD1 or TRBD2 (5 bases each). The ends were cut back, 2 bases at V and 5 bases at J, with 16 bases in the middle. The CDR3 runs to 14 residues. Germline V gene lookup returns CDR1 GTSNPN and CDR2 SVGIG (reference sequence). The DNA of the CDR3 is TGTGCCTGGAGTACGCTGGGCCGAGGGGACGAGCAGTACTTC. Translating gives CAWSTLGRGDEQYF.

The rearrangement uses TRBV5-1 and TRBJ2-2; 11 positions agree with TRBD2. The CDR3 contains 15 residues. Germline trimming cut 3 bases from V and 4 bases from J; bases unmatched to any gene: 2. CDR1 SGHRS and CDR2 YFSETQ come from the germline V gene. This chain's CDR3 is CASSSGTSGTGELFF. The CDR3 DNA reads TGCGCCAGCAGCTCCGGGACTAGCGGCACCGGGGAGCTGTTTTTT.

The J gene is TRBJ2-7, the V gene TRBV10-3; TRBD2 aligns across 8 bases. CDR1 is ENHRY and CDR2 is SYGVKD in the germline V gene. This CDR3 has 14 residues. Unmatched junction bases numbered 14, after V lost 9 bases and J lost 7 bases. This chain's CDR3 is CAIKGSGRTQEQYF. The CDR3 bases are TGTGCCATAAAAGGGAGCGGGAGAACGCAAGAGCAGTACTTC.

The chain's CDR3 is CASSTPRAGYEQYF. The CDR3 bases are TGTGCCAGCAGCACCCCGCGGGCCGGCTACGAGCAGTACTTC. This chain uses TRBV6-5 with TRBJ2-7; TRBD2 is a possible D gene (5 bases). V lost 6 bases to trimming and J lost 3 bases, with 15 bases between them. The CDR3 runs 14 residues. Germline CDR1 is MNHEY and CDR2 is SVGAGI.

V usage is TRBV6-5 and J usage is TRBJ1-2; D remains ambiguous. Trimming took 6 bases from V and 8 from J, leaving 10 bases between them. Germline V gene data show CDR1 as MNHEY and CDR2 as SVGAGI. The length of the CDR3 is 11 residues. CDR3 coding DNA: TGTGCCAGCAGGACACCCGGGGGCTACACCTTC. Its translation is CASRTPGGYTF.

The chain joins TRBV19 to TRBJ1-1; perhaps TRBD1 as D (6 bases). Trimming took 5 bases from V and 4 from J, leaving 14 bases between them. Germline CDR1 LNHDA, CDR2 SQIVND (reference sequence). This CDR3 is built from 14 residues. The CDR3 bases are TGTGCCAGTAGTCCACAGGGTTTGGGCACTGAAGCTTTCTTT. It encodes CASSPQGLGTEAFF.

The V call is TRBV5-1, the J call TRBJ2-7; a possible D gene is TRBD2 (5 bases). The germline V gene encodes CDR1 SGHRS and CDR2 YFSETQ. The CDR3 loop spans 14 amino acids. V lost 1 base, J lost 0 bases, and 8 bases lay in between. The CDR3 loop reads CASSLFAGSYEQYF. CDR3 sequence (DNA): TGCGCCAGCAGCTTGTTTGCGGGCTCCTACGAGCAGTACTTC.

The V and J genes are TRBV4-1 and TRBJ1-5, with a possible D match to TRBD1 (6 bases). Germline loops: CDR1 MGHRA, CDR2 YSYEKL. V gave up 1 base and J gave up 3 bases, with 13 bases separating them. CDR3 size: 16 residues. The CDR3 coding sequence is TGCGCCAGCAGCCAAGTGGCGGGGGACACCAATCAGCCCCAGCATTTT. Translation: CASSQVAGDTNQPQHF.

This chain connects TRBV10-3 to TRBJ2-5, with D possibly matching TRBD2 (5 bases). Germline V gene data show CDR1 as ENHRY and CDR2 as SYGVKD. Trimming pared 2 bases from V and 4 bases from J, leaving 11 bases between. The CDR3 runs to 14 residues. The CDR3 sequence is CAISEDPEGETQYF. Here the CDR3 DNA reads TGTGCCATCAGTGAGGACCCAGAGGGAGAGACCCAGTACTTC.

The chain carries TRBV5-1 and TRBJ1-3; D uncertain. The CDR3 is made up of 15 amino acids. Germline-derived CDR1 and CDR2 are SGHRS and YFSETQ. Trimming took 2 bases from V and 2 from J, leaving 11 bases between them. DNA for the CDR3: TGCGCCAGCAGCTTACAAACGGGCGCTGGAAACACCATATATTTT. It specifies CASSLQTGAGNTIYF.

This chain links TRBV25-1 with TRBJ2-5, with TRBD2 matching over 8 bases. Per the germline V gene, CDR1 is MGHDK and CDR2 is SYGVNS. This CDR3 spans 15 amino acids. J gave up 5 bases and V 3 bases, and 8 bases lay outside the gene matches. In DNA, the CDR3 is TGTGCCAGCAGTGATACGGGAGGGCCGCTTGAGACCCAGTACTTC. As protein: CASSDTGGPLETQYF.

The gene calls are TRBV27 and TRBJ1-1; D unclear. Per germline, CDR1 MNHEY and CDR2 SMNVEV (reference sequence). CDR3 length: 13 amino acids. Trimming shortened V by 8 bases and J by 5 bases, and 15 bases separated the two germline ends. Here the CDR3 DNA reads TGTGCCAGCGCCCGATTGAGGGAGACTGAAGCTTTCTTT. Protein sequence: CASARLRETEAFF.

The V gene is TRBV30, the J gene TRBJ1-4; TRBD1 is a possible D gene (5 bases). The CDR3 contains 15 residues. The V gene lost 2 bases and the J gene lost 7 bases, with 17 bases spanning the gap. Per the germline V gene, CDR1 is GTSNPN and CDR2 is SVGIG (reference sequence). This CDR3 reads CAWSSGQITGEKLFF. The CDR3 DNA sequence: TGTGCCTGGAGTTCAGGACAAATAACGGGTGAAAAACTGTTTTTT.

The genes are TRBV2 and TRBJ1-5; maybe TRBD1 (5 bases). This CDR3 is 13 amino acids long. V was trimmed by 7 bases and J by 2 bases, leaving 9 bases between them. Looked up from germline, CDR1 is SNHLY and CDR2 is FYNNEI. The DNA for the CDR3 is TGTGCCAGCACTGGGGACGGCAATCAGCCCCAGCATTTT. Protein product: CASTGDGNQPQHF.

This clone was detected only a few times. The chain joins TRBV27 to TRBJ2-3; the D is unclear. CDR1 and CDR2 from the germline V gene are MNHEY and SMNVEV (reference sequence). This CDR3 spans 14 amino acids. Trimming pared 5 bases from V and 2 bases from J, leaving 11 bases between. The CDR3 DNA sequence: TGTGCCAGCAGTCCGTCTCACAACACAGATACGCAGTATTTT. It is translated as CASSPSHNTDTQYF.

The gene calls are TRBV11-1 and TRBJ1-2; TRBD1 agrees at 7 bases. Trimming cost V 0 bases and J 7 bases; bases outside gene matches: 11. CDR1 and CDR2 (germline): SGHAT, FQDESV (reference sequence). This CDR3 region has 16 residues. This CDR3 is CASSLALVDRATGYTF. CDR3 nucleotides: TGTGCCAGCAGCTTAGCGCTGGTCGACAGGGCTACTGGCTACACCTTC.

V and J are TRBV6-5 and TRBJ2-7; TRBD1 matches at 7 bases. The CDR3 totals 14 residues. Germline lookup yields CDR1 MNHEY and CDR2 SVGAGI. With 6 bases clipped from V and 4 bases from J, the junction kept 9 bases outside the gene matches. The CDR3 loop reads CASSYRDSRYEQYF. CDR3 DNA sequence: TGTGCCAGCAGCTATAGGGACAGCAGATACGAGCAGTACTTC.

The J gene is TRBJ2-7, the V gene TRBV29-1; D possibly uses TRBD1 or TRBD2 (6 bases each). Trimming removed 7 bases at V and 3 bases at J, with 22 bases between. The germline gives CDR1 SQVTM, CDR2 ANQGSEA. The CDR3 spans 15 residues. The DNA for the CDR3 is TGCAGCGCGACCCCCGTGGGGGGCTCCTACTACGAGCAGTACTTC. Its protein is CSATPVGGSYYEQYF.

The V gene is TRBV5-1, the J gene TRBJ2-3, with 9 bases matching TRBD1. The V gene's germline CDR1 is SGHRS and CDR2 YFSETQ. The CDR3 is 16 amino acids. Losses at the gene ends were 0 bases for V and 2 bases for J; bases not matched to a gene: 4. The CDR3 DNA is TGCGCCAGCAGCTTGGAACAGGGGGCCCCCACAGATACGCAGTATTTT. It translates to CASSLEQGAPTDTQYF.

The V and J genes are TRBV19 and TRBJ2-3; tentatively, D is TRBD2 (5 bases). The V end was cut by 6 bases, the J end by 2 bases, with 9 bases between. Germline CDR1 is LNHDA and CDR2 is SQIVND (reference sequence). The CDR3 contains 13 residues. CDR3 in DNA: TGTGCCAGTAGCTACCGGGACACAGATACGCAGTATTTT. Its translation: CASSYRDTDTQYF.

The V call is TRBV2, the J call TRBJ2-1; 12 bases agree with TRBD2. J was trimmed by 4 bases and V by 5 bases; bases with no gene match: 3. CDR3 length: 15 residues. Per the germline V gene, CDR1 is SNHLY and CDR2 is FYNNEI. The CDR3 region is CASSRTSGGYNEQFF. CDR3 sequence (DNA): TGTGCCAGCAGTCGAACTAGCGGGGGGTACAATGAGCAGTTCTTC.

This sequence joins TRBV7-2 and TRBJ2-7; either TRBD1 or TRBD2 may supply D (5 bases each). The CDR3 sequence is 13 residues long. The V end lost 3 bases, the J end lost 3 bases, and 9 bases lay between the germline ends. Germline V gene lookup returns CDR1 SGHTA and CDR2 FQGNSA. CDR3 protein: CASSFGAFYEQYF. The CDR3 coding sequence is TGTGCCAGCAGCTTCGGGGCCTTCTACGAGCAGTACTTC.

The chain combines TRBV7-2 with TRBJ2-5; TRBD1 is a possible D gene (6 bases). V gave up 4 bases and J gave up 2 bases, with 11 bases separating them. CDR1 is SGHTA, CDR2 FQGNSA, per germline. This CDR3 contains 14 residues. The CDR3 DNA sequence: TGTGCCAGCAGCTACGTGGGGGCTCAAGAGACCCAGTACTTC. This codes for CASSYVGAQETQYF.